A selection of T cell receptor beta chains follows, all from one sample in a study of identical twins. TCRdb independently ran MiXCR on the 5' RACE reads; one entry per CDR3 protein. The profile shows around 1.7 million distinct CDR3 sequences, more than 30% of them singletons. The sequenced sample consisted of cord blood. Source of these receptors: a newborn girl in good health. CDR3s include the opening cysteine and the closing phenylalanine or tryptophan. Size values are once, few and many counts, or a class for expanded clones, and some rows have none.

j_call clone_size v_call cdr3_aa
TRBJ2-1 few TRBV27 CASSFPRPPPYNEQFF
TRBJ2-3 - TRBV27 CASSLKDLPGTQYF
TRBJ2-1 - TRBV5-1 CASSSRTSGASSYNEQFF
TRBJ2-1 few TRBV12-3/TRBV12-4 CASSFERWVQFF
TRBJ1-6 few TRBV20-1 CSAPTGGITYNSPLHF
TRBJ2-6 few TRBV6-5 CASSYSAGTGANVLTF
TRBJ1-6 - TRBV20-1 CSARGRGHGAYNSPLHF
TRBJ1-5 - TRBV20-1 CSALGGSNRPQHF
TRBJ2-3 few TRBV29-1 CSARPRDRGTDTQYF
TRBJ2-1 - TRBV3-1 CASSQALRTGKNEQFF
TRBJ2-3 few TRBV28 CASSFWSTSTDTQYF
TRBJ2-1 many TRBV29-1 CSASGRKGSYNEQFF
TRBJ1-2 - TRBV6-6 CASSYSEDGYTF
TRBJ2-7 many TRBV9 CASRRDTSSNEQYF
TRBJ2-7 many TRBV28 CASSRTVYEQYF
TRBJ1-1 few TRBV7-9 CASSLGEVEAFF
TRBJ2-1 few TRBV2 CASSARLGTTHEQFF
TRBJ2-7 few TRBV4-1 CASSPSGGGTYEQYF
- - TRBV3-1 CASSRSGGYNEQYF
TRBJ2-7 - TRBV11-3 CASSLGTGSFEQYF
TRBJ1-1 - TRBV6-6 CASSYGYGNTEAFF
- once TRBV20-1 CSAGGRVGKNIQYF
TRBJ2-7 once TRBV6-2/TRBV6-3 CASSTRAPGYEQYF
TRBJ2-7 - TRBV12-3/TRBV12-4 CASSLGLFNEQYF
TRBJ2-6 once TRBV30 CAWSVLWAGGDRLSGANVLTF
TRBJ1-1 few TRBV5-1 CASSLASRTEAFF
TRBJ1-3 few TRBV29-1 CSVARQGPGNTIYF
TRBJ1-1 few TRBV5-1 CASKTDSNTEAFF
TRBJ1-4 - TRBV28 CASSPRDGRGEKLFF
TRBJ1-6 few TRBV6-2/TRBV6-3 CASRFRDRGNSPLHF
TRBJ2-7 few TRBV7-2 CASSLGRGALYEQYF
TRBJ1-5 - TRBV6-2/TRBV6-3 CASLNRGGTPQHF
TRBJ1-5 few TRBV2 CASSVSSDRVFRSNQPQHF
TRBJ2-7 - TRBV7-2 CASSLTRFSHEQYF
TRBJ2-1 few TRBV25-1 CASSGGRDSGYNEQFF
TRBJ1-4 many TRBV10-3 CAIKEGATEKLFF